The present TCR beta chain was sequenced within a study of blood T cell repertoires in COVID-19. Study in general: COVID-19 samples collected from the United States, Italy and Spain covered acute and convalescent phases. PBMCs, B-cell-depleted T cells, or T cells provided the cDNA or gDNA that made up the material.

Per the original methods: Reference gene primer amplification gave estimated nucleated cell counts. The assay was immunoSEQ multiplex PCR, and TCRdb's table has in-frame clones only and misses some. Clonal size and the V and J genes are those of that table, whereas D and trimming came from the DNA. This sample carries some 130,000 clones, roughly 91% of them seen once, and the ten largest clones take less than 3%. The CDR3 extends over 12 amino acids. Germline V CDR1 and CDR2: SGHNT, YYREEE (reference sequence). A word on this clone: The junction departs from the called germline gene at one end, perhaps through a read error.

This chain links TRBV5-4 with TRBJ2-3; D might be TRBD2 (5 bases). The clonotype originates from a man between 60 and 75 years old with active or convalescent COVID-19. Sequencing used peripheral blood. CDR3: CASRGGTDTQYF. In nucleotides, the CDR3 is TGTGCCAGCAGAGGAGGCACGGATACGCAGTATTTT.